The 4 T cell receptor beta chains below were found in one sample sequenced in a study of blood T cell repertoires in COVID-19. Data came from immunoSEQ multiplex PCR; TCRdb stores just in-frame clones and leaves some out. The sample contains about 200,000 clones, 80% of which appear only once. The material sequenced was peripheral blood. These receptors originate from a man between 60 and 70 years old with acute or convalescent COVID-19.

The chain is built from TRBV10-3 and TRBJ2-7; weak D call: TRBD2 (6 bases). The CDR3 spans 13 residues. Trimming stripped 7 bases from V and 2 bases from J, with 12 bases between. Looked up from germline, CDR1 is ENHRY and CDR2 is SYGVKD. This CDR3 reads CAITSEGAYEQYF. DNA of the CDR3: TGTGCCATCACGTCGGAGGGAGCCTACGAGCAGTACTTC.

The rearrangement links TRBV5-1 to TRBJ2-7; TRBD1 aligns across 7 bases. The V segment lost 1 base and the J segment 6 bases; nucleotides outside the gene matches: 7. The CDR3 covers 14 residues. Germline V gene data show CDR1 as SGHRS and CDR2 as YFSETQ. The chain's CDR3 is CASSLRGRQGEQYF. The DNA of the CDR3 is TGCGCCAGCAGCTTGAGGGGTCGACAGGGCGAGCAGTACTTC.

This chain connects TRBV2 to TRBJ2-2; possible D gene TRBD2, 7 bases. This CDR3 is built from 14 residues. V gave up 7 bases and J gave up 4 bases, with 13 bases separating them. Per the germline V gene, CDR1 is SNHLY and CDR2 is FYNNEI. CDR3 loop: CASTAGAITGELFF. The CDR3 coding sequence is TGTGCCAGCACGGCGGGGGCCATCACCGGGGAGCTGTTTTTT. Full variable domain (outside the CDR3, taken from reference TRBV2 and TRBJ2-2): EPEVTQTPSHQVTQMGQEVILRCVPISNHLYFYWYRQILGQKVEFLVSFYNNEISEKSEIFDDQFSVERPDGSNFTLKIRSTKLEDSAMYFCASTAGAITGELFFGEGSRLTVL.

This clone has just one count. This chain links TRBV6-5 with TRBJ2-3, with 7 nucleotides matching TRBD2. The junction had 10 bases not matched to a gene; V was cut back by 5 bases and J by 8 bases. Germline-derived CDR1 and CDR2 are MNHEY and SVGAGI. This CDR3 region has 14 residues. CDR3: CASSPPGLAGTQYF. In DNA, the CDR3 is TGTGCCAGCAGTCCCCCTGGATTAGCGGGTACGCAGTATTTT.